This T cell receptor (beta chain) was obtained from a study of T cell changes during pregnancy in multiple sclerosis. The data were produced by immunoSEQ multiplex PCR, yet TCRdb's version contains in-frame clones alone and is incomplete. Of 60,000 to 75,000 clones in the sample, roughly 92% were seen once. Sequenced here: CD8+ T cells from peripheral blood mononuclear cells, sampled in the second trimester of pregnancy. This receptor was taken from a female donor with multiple sclerosis, enrolled in a pregnancy study.

CDR3 nucleotide sequence: TGTGCCAGCAGTGAAGGGGACAACCTATACGAGCAGTACTTC. It encodes CASSEGDNLYEQYF. The chain uses TRBV6-1 and TRBJ2-7; tentative D call: TRBD1 (6 bases). Looked up from germline, CDR1 is MNHNS and CDR2 is SASEGT. This CDR3 is 14 amino acids long. Trimming cost V 1 base and J 4 bases, with 11 bases left between them.